The clone carrying this TCR beta chain was detected a few times. The antigen is unknown. The same CDR3 can be traced to other DNA sequences in this sample. This specimen belongs to a study of beta chain features in type 1 diabetes. Broader study findings: At VDJ recombination sites, type 1 diabetes patients had fewer insertions and more deleted nucleotides. Type 1 diabetes patients had moderately but significantly shorter TCRB CDR3s in all four CD4+ subsets. Any HLA-type effect on TCRB rearrangement remained unresolved here.

The sequenced template was cDNA made from the entire isolated RNA. Data came from immunoSEQ multiplex PCR; TCRdb stores just in-frame clones and leaves some out. The repertoire holds 300,000 to 400,000 clones, with roughly an eighth as singletons. Germline V gene data show CDR1 as SGDLS and CDR2 as YYNGEE. This CDR3 is built from 15 residues. Between the trimmed V and J ends, which lost 4 bases and 4 bases, there was a span of 17 bases. Blood was drawn once from each donor into heparinised tubes. The draws averaged about 120 mL. Input material: naive CD4+ T cells from blood. V gene TRBV9 combines with J gene TRBJ2-5; tentatively, D is TRBD2 (6 bases). The source of this sequence is a young man in good health. In DNA form, the CDR3 reads TGTGCCAGCAGCCCCCACTTGGAGGGCCCAGAGACCCAGTACTTC. Its translation: CASSPHLEGPETQYF.